Below, 17 T cell receptor beta chains from the same sample are listed, as sequenced in a study of blood T cell repertoires in COVID-19. TCRdb's table, derived via immunoSEQ multiplex PCR, lists solely in-frame clones and lacks some. The sample carries 250,000 to 400,000 clones, 88% recorded once. The source material was peripheral blood. The receptors derive from a woman in her twenties or thirties with COVID-19, enrolled during active disease.

The CDR3 DNA sequence: TGTGCCAGCGAAGATAAAATGAACACTGAAGCTTTCTTT. Amino acids: CASEDKMNTEAFF. The chain has TRBV10-3 and TRBJ1-1; D call uncertain. Germline values: CDR1 ENHRY, CDR2 SYGVKD. The V and J ends lost 10 bases and 0 bases respectively, with 12 bases between them. The CDR3 extends over 13 amino acids.

The chain has TRBV6-5 and TRBJ2-7, with a tentative D call TRBD2 (6 bases). This CDR3 has 11 residues. Germline values: CDR1 MNHEY, CDR2 SVGAGI. V was cut by 6 bases and J by 5 bases, with 8 bases left in between. This CDR3 is CASSPGDEQYV. The CDR3 nucleotides read TGTGCCAGCAGCCCGGGGGACGAGCAGTACGTC.

The chain carries TRBV20-1 and TRBJ1-1, with D unresolved. Per the germline V gene, CDR1 is DFQATT and CDR2 is SNEGSKA (reference sequence). V was pared by 3 bases and J by 6 bases, with 8 bases between. This CDR3 contains 11 residues. As DNA, the CDR3 is TGCAGTGCTAGCCAGCGGGCTGAAGCTTTCTTT. This codes for CSASQRAEAFF.

The chain couples TRBV18 to TRBJ1-2, with TRBD1 matching 7 bases. In germline, CDR1 is KGHSH, CDR2 LQKENI. V trimming: 4 bases; J trimming: 4 bases; junction bases outside the gene matches: 12. The CDR3 loop spans 16 amino acids. DNA of the CDR3: TGTGCCAGCTCACTTCAGGGGGGAGACGCTCTCTATGGCTACACCTTC. Translation: CASSLQGGDALYGYTF.

The chain joins TRBV28 to TRBJ2-3; TRBD1 agrees at 8 bases. CDR3 length: 15 residues. The J segment lost 1 base and the V segment lost 2 bases, leaving 2 bases of the junction unmatched. In germline, CDR1 is MDHEN, CDR2 SYDVKM. CDR3 nucleotide sequence: TGTGCCAGCAGTTTACCGACAGGGGGCACAGATACGCAGTATTTT. This encodes CASSLPTGGTDTQYF.

Regarding this clone: Other nucleotide sequences from this sample produce the same CDR3. V gene TRBV11-3 combines with J gene TRBJ1-1; TRBD1 agrees at 9 bases. The CDR3 covers 14 residues. V lost 5 bases, J lost 5 bases, and 6 bases stayed unmatched. Per the germline V gene, CDR1 is SGHNT and CDR2 is YENEEA. This CDR3 is CASSPGQGATEAFF. The CDR3 nucleotides are TGTGCCAGCAGCCCGGGACAGGGCGCGACTGAAGCTTTCTTT. Using reference TRBV11-3 and TRBJ1-1 for the parts outside the CDR3, the full variable domain is EAGVVQSPRYKIIEKKQPVAFWCNPISGHNTLYWYLQNLGQGPELLIRYENEEAVDDSQLPKDRFSAERLKGVDSTLKIQPAELGDSAVYLCASSPGQGATEAFFGQGTRLTVV.

V is TRBV19 and J is TRBJ2-6; possibly TRBD1 for D (6 bases). V was shortened by 7 bases and J by 5 bases, with 18 bases between the two germline ends. Per the germline V gene, CDR1 is LNHDA and CDR2 is SQIVND (reference sequence). The CDR3 extends over 16 amino acids. As DNA, the CDR3 is TGTGCCAGTACCTTCGACAGGACCCGAAGGGCCAACGTCCTGACTTTC. Translation: CASTFDRTRRANVLTF.

This clone has a single count. The V call is TRBV6-4, the J call TRBJ2-7; TRBD1 is a possible D gene (5 bases). The germline CDR1 and CDR2 sequences are MRHNA and SNTAGT. Deletions cut 6 bases from V and 2 bases from J, with 8 bases between. The CDR3 consists of 12 residues. This CDR3 reads CASRGLAYEQYV. The CDR3 bases are TGTGCCAGCAGGGGGCTTGCCTACGAGCAGTACGTC.

The chain links TRBV25-1 to TRBJ2-7; 7 bases match TRBD1. V dropped 4 bases and J dropped 6; count of bases not matched to a gene: 12. Germline CDR1 is MGHDK and CDR2 is SYGVNS. CDR3 length: 15 residues. CDR3 DNA sequence: TGTGCCAGCAGTGCATTGGGACAGTCTCTGGGCGAGCAGTACTTC. Residues: CASSALGQSLGEQYF.

This chain uses TRBV5-1 with TRBJ2-7; weak D call: TRBD1 (6 bases). Trimming pared 2 bases from V and 4 bases from J, leaving 13 bases between. In germline, CDR1 is SGHRS, CDR2 YFSETQ. The CDR3 has 14 amino acids. The CDR3 loop reads CASSFFRDMYEQYF. The CDR3 DNA reads as TGCGCCAGCAGCTTCTTCCGGGACATGTACGAGCAGTACTTC. Combining the CDR3 with reference TRBV5-1 and TRBJ2-7 gives the whole variable domain KAGVTQTPRYLIKTRGQQVTLSCSPISGHRSVSWYQQTPGQGLQFLFEYFSETQRNKGNFPGRFSGRQFSNSRSEMNVSTLELGDSALYLCASSFFRDMYEQYFGPGTRLTVT.

This rearrangement joins TRBV28 to TRBJ2-3; 10 positions agree with TRBD2. Trimming removed 5 bases from V and 4 bases from J; junction bases left unmatched: 6. The CDR3 runs 15 residues. Germline loops: CDR1 MDHEN, CDR2 SYDVKM. The CDR3 sequence: CASSPSGGAADTQYF. The CDR3 DNA follows: TGTGCCAGCAGTCCGAGCGGGGGGGCAGCAGATACGCAGTATTTT.

The V call is TRBV29-1, the J call TRBJ1-1; 7 bases map to TRBD1. The length of the CDR3 is 14 residues. Germline values: CDR1 SQVTM, CDR2 ANQGSEA. The trim removed 6 bases at V and 5 bases at J, leaving 12 bases unmatched. CDR3 sequence (DNA): TGCAGCGTCGCAGTTACAGGGGATAATACTGAAGCTTTCTTT. Its translation: CSVAVTGDNTEAFF.

CDR3: CASSQGGAGQPQHF. In DNA form, the CDR3 reads TGTGCCAGCAGCCAAGGCGGGGCTGGTCAGCCCCAGCATTTT. The chain uses TRBV3-1 (or the pseudogene TRBV3-2) and TRBJ1-5; D perhaps matches TRBD1 (5 bases). CDR1 LGHDT and CDR2 YNNKEL come from the germline V gene (reference sequence). The CDR3 covers 14 residues. Deletions cut 1 base from V and 6 bases from J, with 10 bases between.

This chain joins TRBV28 and TRBJ1-4; D unclear. The CDR3 sequence is 14 residues long. Trimming shortened V by 8 bases and J by 4 bases, and 14 bases separated the two germline ends. In germline, CDR1 is MDHEN, CDR2 SYDVKM. This CDR3 is CASFPGRFNEKLFF. DNA for the CDR3: TGTGCCAGCTTCCCTGGCAGGTTTAATGAAAAACTGTTTTTT.

A word on this clone: This specimen includes other DNA sequences encoding the same CDR3. The genes are TRBV5-6 and TRBJ1-5; D is perhaps TRBD1 (5 bases). The length of the CDR3 is 14 residues. Germline V lookup: CDR1 SGHDT, CDR2 YYEEEE. V lost 2 bases, J lost 2 bases, and 8 bases lay in between. The CDR3 protein is CASSLRGGNQPQHF. The CDR3 DNA reads as TGTGCCAGCAGCTTAAGGGGCGGCAATCAGCCCCAGCATTTT.

The chain links TRBV5-5 to TRBJ1-2; possible D gene TRBD1, 5 bases. The CDR3 loop spans 18 amino acids. The germline gives CDR1 SGHKS, CDR2 YYEKEE (reference sequence). Trimming left V 4 bases short and J 2 bases short, with 24 bases between. Written as DNA, the CDR3 is TGTGCCAGCAGCGGGGGGTTCCCCTTGAGAAATAGAAACTATGGCTACACCTTC. This gives the protein CASSGGFPLRNRNYGYTF.

This chain uses TRBV28 with TRBJ2-4; D is unclear. With 2 bases removed from V and 9 bases from J, the gap between germline ends came to 11 bases. Germline CDR1 is MDHEN and CDR2 is SYDVKM. The CDR3 runs to 13 residues. CDR3 residues: CASSLPTSGIQYF. The CDR3 nucleotides are TGTGCCAGCAGTTTACCTACCTCCGGCATTCAGTACTTC.